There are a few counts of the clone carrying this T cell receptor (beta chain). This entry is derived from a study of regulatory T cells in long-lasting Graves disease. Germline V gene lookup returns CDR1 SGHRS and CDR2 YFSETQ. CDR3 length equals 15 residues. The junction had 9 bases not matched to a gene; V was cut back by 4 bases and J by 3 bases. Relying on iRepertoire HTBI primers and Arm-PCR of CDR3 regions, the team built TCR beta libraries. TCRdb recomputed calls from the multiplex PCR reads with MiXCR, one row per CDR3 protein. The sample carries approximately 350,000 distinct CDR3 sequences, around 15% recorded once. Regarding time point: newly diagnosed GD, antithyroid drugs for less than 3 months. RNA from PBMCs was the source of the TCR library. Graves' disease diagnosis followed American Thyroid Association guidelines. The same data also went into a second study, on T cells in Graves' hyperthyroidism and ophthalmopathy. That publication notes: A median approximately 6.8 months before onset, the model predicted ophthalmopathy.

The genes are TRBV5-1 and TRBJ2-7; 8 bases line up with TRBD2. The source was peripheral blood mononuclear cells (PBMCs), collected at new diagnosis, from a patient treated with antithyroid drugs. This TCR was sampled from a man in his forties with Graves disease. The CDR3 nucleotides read TGCGCCAGCAGCACCACCGGGGGGGCGGTCTACGAGCAGTACTTC. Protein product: CASSTTGGAVYEQYF.